This entry describes one TCR beta chain. TCRs were sequenced from three patients responding to pembrolizumab. The V end was cut by 0 bases, the J end by 3 bases, with 12 bases between. CDR3 length: 16 residues. Germline-derived CDR1 and CDR2 are LGHNT and FRNRAP. TCRdb keeps only in-frame clones here, not all; method: immunoSEQ multiplex PCR. The table lists around 68,000 clones, around 73% of them singletons. This record belongs to a study of PD-1 blockade in mismatch repair-deficient tumors. The sequences come from peripheral blood, collected 2 weeks after starting pembrolizumab. This clonotype was sampled from an adult with mismatch repair-deficient cancer. The chain links TRBV12-5 to TRBJ1-3, with no clear D. CDR3 in DNA: TGTGCTAGTGGTTTGGTACCCGGCCTGGGTGGAAACACCATATATTTT. Its translation: CASGLVPGLGGNTIYF.